This T cell receptor beta chain came from a study of blood T cell repertoires in COVID-19. Study in general: T cells, B-cell-depleted T cells, or PBMCs provided the cDNA or gDNA that served as material.

This clone was recorded a few times. This CDR3 has 14 amino acids. With 8 bases removed from V and 3 bases from J, the gap between germline ends came to 15 bases. CDR1 SNHLY and CDR2 FYNNEI come from the germline V gene. Authors' analysis steps: Quantification of nucleated cells was approximated via reference gene primer amplification. Method: immunoSEQ multiplex PCR; TCRdb's copy keeps in-frame clones and lacks some. The V and J calls and the clone size are those of that table, but D and trimming were determined from the DNA. Among under 200,000 clones, about three quarters were seen once, and the ten largest hold roughly 2.8%.

The TCR comes from a man in his 70s with acute or convalescent COVID-19. The sample consisted of peripheral blood. The V call is TRBV2, the J call TRBJ2-3, with D perhaps matching TRBD1 (7 bases). The CDR3 sequence: CASPRGVRTDTQYF. CDR3 coding DNA: TGTGCCAGCCCCAGGGGGGTGAGGACAGATACGCAGTATTTT.